The 4 T cell receptor beta chains reported below all come from one sample, sequenced in a study of blood T cell repertoires in COVID-19. Sequencing was performed with immunoSEQ multiplex PCR; in TCRdb, only in-frame clones are kept and a portion is missing. The sample contains under 250,000 clones, 82% of which appear only once. Sequenced: peripheral blood. The receptors derive from a woman over 75 with acute or convalescent COVID-19.

This clone occurred once. The same CDR3 is also encoded by other DNA sequences in this sample. V is TRBV5-1 and J is TRBJ2-3, with D unclear. Trimming pared 2 bases from V and 2 bases from J, leaving 6 bases between. This CDR3 is 13 amino acids long. Per germline, CDR1 SGHRS and CDR2 YFSETQ. CDR3: CASSLDSTDTQYF. The DNA of the CDR3 is TGCGCCAGCAGCTTAGACTCCACAGATACGCAGTATTTT.

V is TRBV5-4 and J is TRBJ2-2, with 7 bases fitting TRBD1. The CDR3 sequence is 13 residues long. V shed 1 base and J 6 bases; nucleotides not matched to a gene: 0. The germline gives CDR1 SGHNT, CDR2 YYREEE (reference sequence). The CDR3 nucleotides are TGTGCCAGCAGCTTGCAGGGGGCCGGGGAGCTGTTTTTT. Its translation is CASSLQGAGELFF.

The V call is TRBV7-9, the J call TRBJ2-3; no definite D call. Trimming removed 5 bases at V and 3 bases at J, with 15 bases between. This CDR3 spans 15 amino acids. From germline, CDR1 is SEHNR and CDR2 FQNEAQ (reference sequence). The CDR3 DNA is TGTGCCAGCAGCCAAGATGGGCTCACTACAGATACGCAGTATTTT. Residues: CASSQDGLTTDTQYF.

This clone has just one count. Other nucleotide sequences in the sample specify the same CDR3. J is TRBJ2-5 and V is TRBV7-2; 8 bases fit TRBD1. The CDR3 length is 14 residues. CDR1 SGHTA and CDR2 FQGNSA come from the germline V gene. V gave up 5 bases and J gave up 5 bases; unmatched junction bases: 7. The DNA of the CDR3 is TGTGCCAGCAGCCTGGCAGGGGGCCAGGAGACCCAGTACTTC. It specifies CASSLAGGQETQYF.